These T cell receptor beta chains were read from a single sample in a study of blood T cell repertoires in COVID-19. TCRdb's copy holds only in-frame clones and misses some; the assay was immunoSEQ multiplex PCR. The table has 200,000 to 300,000 clones, around 85% seen once; the top ten hold roughly 4.6%. The sequencing sample was made of peripheral blood. All receptors derive from a man aged 50-59 years with COVID-19, enrolled during active disease. CDR3s include the opening cysteine and the closing phenylalanine or tryptophan. A D gene is named only where the DNA matches it firmly. Not all rows give a size; the values are once, few, many and, for expanded clones, a class.

abundance	j_gene	v_gene	d_gene	CDR3aa	CDR3nt
NA	TRBJ2-7	TRBV6-1	TRBD1	CASSEHRGPTYEQYF	TGTGCCAGCAGTGAACACAGGGGGCCGACCTACGAGCAGTACTTC
NA	TRBJ2-7	TRBV5-1	TRBD2	CASSFSGSSYEQYF	TGCGCCAGCAGCTTTAGCGGGAGCTCCTACGAGCAGTACTTC
NA	TRBJ1-5	TRBV10-3	NA	CAISVGQANQPQHF	TGTGCCATCAGTGTAGGACAAGCCAATCAGCCCCAGCATTTT
NA	TRBJ1-2	TRBV10-3	NA	CAISESAGKEGYTF	TGTGCCATCAGTGAGTCGGCGGGGAAGGAAGGCTACACCTTC
once	TRBJ1-1	TRBV7-9	NA	CASTLGGVVGTEAFF	TGTGCCAGCACCCTAGGGGGGGTTGTCGGCACTGAAGCTTTCTTT
NA	TRBJ2-1	TRBV19	TRBD2	CASSPIERGHSYNEQFF	TGTGCCAGTAGTCCTATCGAGCGGGGGCACTCCTACAATGAGCAGTTCTTC
NA	TRBJ2-1	TRBV27	TRBD2	CASSILAGPSYNEQFF	TGTGCCAGCAGTATTTTAGCGGGCCCCTCCTACAATGAGCAGTTCTTC
NA	TRBJ1-5	TRBV28	NA	CASTGGAAQLLSNQPQHF	TGTGCCAGCACTGGGGGGGCAGCACAATTACTTAGCAATCAGCCCCAGCATTTT
NA	TRBJ2-2	TRBV7-9	TRBD1	CASSFLGTGPNTGELFF	TGTGCCAGCAGTTTTCTCGGGACAGGGCCTAACACCGGGGAGCTGTTTTTT
NA	TRBJ2-5	TRBV19	NA	CASSTIGAREKTQYF	TGTGCCAGTAGTACCATAGGGGCCAGGGAAAAGACCCAGTACTTC
NA	TRBJ1-1	TRBV5-4	NA	CASSPGGARTEAFF	TGTGCCAGCAGTCCCGGGGGGGCTCGTACTGAAGCTTTCTTT
once	TRBJ2-3	TRBV5-1	TRBD1	CASSLRGQGVTDTQYF	TGCGCCAGCAGCTTGAGAGGCCAGGGGGTGACAGATACGCAGTATTTT
NA	TRBJ1-1	TRBV11-2	NA	CASSSDRNTEAFF	TGTGCCAGCAGCTCCGACAGGAACACTGAAGCTTTCTTT
NA	TRBJ2-3	TRBV4-2	NA	CASSYAGAPTDTQYF	TGTGCCAGCAGCTACGCGGGGGCCCCGACAGATACGCAGTATTTT
NA	TRBJ1-6	TRBV15	NA	CATSSRGPNSPLHF	TGTGCCACCAGCAGCCGGGGTCCCAATTCACCCCTCCACTTT
NA	TRBJ2-7	TRBV9	NA	CASSVGWQAPNEQYF	TGTGCCAGCAGCGTAGGCTGGCAGGCCCCCAACGAGCAGTACTTC
NA	TRBJ1-4	TRBV14	NA	CASSRDEKLFF	TGTGCCAGCAGCCGAGATGAAAAACTGTTTTTT
NA	TRBJ2-3	TRBV5-1	NA	CASSSRMGLNTDTQYF	TGCGCCAGCAGCTCCCGTATGGGCCTAAACACAGATACGCAGTATTTT
NA	TRBJ2-1	TRBV19	NA	CASSIDEGLHSYNEQFF	TGTGCCAGTAGTATTGACGAGGGACTTCACTCCTACAATGAGCAGTTCTTC
NA	TRBJ2-5	TRBV25-1	TRBD2	CASSEFSGGAMSETQYF	TGTGCCAGCAGTGAATTTTCCGGGGGGGCAATGAGTGAGACCCAGTACTTC